The 27 T cell receptor beta chains reported below all come from one sample, sequenced in a study of response to subunit inactivated influenza vaccine. Using its own MiXCR run on the RT-PCR reads, TCRdb lists one record per CDR3 protein. The repertoire includes about 570,000 distinct CDR3 sequences, 12% of them detected once, and 10% sits in the top ten. The source material was PBMCs from blood, sampled on the day of vaccination. These receptors originate from a man aged 45-65 years who received an inactivated influenza vaccine.

This clonotype has only a few counts. This chain connects TRBV20-1 to TRBJ2-3; weak D call: TRBD2 (6 bases). Germline V lookup: CDR1 DFQATT, CDR2 SNEGSKA (reference sequence). V lost 5 bases to trimming and J lost 2 bases, with 11 bases between them. The CDR3 is 13 residues long. For the CDR3, the DNA is TGCAGTGCTTTCCCGGGACTCACAGATACGCAGTATTTT. Encoded protein: CSAFPGLTDTQYF.

The chain couples TRBV29-1 to TRBJ2-7; a possible D gene is TRBD2 (5 bases). The CDR3 is 12 amino acids. The V end was cut by 4 bases, the J end by 3 bases, with 10 bases between. CDR1 and CDR2 (germline): SQVTM, ANQGSEA. The CDR3 bases are TGCAGCGTTGTCGACGGGAACTACGAGCAGTACTTC. Protein: CSVVDGNYEQYF.

DNA of the CDR3: TGCAGTGCTCGCAGGGACCCGGGACAGGGGTCTCTCGGCTACACCTTC. As protein: CSARRDPGQGSLGYTF. J is TRBJ1-2 and V is TRBV20-1; 10 nucleotides agree with TRBD1. The CDR3 has 16 residues. In germline, CDR1 is DFQATT, CDR2 SNEGSKA (reference sequence). Trimming removed 5 bases from V and 8 bases from J; junction bases left unmatched: 17.

This clonotype was recorded at least ten times. The chain carries TRBV12-3 or TRBV12-4 and TRBJ2-7, with 8 positions matching TRBD2. Trimming cost V 4 bases and J 3 bases; bases outside gene matches: 5. The CDR3 covers 14 residues. CDR3 DNA: TGTGCCAGCAGTTATACAGCGGGGGACTACGAGCAGTACTTC. Its protein is CASSYTAGDYEQYF.

J is TRBJ2-1 and V is TRBV5-1; either TRBD1 or TRBD2 may fit D (6 bases each). This CDR3 is built from 14 residues. V shed 3 bases and J shed 7 bases, with 14 bases lying between them. Germline loops: CDR1 SGHRS, CDR2 YFSETQ. CDR3 bases: TGCGCCAGCAGCTGGAGGGGGGCTAGTAATGAGCAGTTCTTC. Translating gives CASSWRGASNEQFF.

The rearrangement joins TRBV6-2 or TRBV6-3 to TRBJ2-7, with D possibly being TRBD1 (5 bases). Germline-derived CDR1 and CDR2 are MNHEY and SVGEGT. There are 14 residues in the CDR3. Trimming took off 2 bases at V and 2 bases at J, with 10 bases between the two ends. CDR3: CASSYLGQPYEQYF. The CDR3 nucleotides read TGTGCCAGCAGTTACCTAGGACAACCCTACGAGCAGTACTTC.

The J gene is TRBJ1-5, the V gene TRBV4-2, with 8 bases identical to TRBD1. This CDR3 comprises 15 residues. Unmatched junction bases numbered 4, after V lost 4 bases and J lost 2 bases. Germline V gives CDR1 LGHNA, CDR2 YNFKEQ. For the CDR3, the DNA is TGTGCCAGCAGCCTGTCGGACAGGGGCAATCAGCCCCAGCATTTT. This encodes CASSLSDRGNQPQHF.

This clonotype has a handful of counts. The gene calls are TRBV12-3 or TRBV12-4 and TRBJ1-6; a weak D match, TRBD1 (5 bases). CDR3 length: 14 residues. Between the trimmed V and J ends, which lost 3 bases and 10 bases, there was a span of 13 bases. The CDR3 region has the DNA TGTGCCAGCAGTTTCAGGGACTCGGGGTCACCCCTCCACTTT. It translates to CASSFRDSGSPLHF.

This clonotype was detected a few times. The chain combines TRBV6-2 or TRBV6-3 with TRBJ2-1; TRBD2 matches 7 bases. The CDR3 has 15 residues. CDR1 is MNHEY and CDR2 is SVGEGT in the germline V gene. The V gene end was trimmed by 1 base and the J gene end by 7 bases; junction bases not matched to a gene: 7. The DNA for the CDR3 is TGTGCCAGCAGTTACTACGGGGGAGGGTATAATGAGCAGTTCTTC. It is translated as CASSYYGGGYNEQFF.

This chain's CDR3 is CASTTPDRGHQQYF. DNA of the CDR3: TGTGCCAGCACCACTCCGGACAGGGGGCACCAGCAGTACTTC. The gene calls are TRBV7-9 and TRBJ2-7, with 11 positions matching TRBD1. Germline CDR1 SEHNR, CDR2 FQNEAQ (reference sequence). The CDR3 loop spans 14 amino acids. The V and J ends lost 7 bases and 8 bases, in that order; junction bases with no gene match: 10. Using reference TRBV7-9 and TRBJ2-7 for the parts outside the CDR3, the full variable domain is DTGVSQNPRHKITKRGQNVTFRCDPISEHNRLYWYRQTLGQGPEFLTYFQNEAQLEKSRLLSDRFSAERPKGSFSTLEIQRTEQGDSAMYLCASTTPDRGHQQYFGPGTRLTVT.

The sample holds many counts of this clonotype. The rearrangement joins TRBV20-1 to TRBJ2-2; possibly TRBD2 for D (5 bases). This CDR3 is built from 15 residues. The germline V gene has CDR1 DFQATT and CDR2 SNEGSKA (reference sequence). Trimming took 6 bases from V and 0 from J, leaving 14 bases between them. DNA for the CDR3: TGCAGTGCCTCAAAGGGAGCCCCGAACACCGGGGAGCTGTTTTTT. Protein product: CSASKGAPNTGELFF.

The chain employs TRBV12-3 or TRBV12-4 and TRBJ1-5, with TRBD1 matching 8 bases. The CDR3 is 13 residues long. V lost 6 bases, J lost 7 bases, and 5 bases stayed unmatched. Here the CDR3 reads CASSRGRRQPQHF. The CDR3 DNA reads as TGTGCCAGCAGCAGGGGGCGGAGGCAGCCCCAGCATTTT.

This clonotype has just a few counts. The chain recombines TRBV6-5 with TRBJ2-1; D gene uncertain. The germline gives CDR1 MNHEY, CDR2 SVGAGI. Trimming removed 0 bases at V and 7 bases at J, with 13 bases between. The CDR3 has 15 residues. CDR3 amino acids: CASSYSGQPPNEQFF. The CDR3 DNA reads as TGTGCCAGCAGTTACTCAGGGCAGCCCCCTAATGAGCAGTTCTTC.

The J gene is TRBJ2-7, the V gene TRBV29-1; 9 positions match TRBD2. V was clipped by 7 bases and J by 1 base; unmatched bases: 11. The CDR3 is made up of 15 amino acids. Germline-derived CDR1 and CDR2 are SQVTM and ANQGSEA. The CDR3 DNA is TGCAGCGCCAAACCCCGCGGGAGGGAGTCCTACGAGCAGTACTTC. It encodes CSAKPRGRESYEQYF.

The chain links TRBV10-3 to TRBJ2-7, with TRBD1 identical over 10 bases. V lost 2 bases to trimming and J lost 6 bases; unmatched junction nucleotides: 4. CDR3 length equals 14 residues. Germline assignment: CDR1 ENHRY and CDR2 SYGVKD. CDR3 DNA: TGTGCCATCAGTGAGAGACAGGGGGCTGGCGAGCAGTACTTC. Residues: CAISERQGAGEQYF.

This chain uses TRBV10-3 with TRBJ1-5; tentative D call: TRBD1 (5 bases). Germline values: CDR1 ENHRY, CDR2 SYGVKD. V lost 0 bases, J lost 7 bases, and 16 bases lay in between. The CDR3 is 16 amino acids. CDR3 sequence: CAISESRLGGIQPQHF. The CDR3 DNA sequence: TGTGCCATCAGTGAGTCGAGACTCGGGGGTATACAGCCCCAGCATTTT.

This sequence joins TRBV7-2 and TRBJ2-3; TRBD2 aligns across 8 bases. CDR1 SGHTA and CDR2 FQGNSA come from the germline V gene. The CDR3 is 16 amino acids. Trimming cost V 0 bases and J 6 bases; bases outside gene matches: 8. Here the CDR3 reads CASSLASGSVFDTQYF. The CDR3 DNA reads TGTGCCAGCAGCTTAGCGAGCGGGAGTGTCTTCGATACGCAGTATTTT. Filled out from reference TRBV7-2 and TRBJ2-3, the complete variable domain reads GAGVSQSPSNKVTEKGKDVELRCDPISGHTALYWYRQSLGQGLEFLIYFQGNSAPDKSGLPSDRFSAERTGGSVSTLTIQRTQQEDSAVYLCASSLASGSVFDTQYFGPGTRLTVL.

This clonotype was counted between two and nine times. J is TRBJ2-3 and V is TRBV21-1; the table's D call, TRBD2, has no DNA check behind it. TRBV21-1 is shown as a pseudogene. The CDR3 has 16 amino acids. As DNA, the CDR3 is TGTGCCGCGGGACTAGCGGGAGGGCCATATTGTGATACGCAGTATTTT. Protein product: CAAGLAGGPYCDTQYF.

This clonotype was seen more than once but under ten times. The chain uses TRBV20-1 and TRBJ2-2; 11 bases are shared with TRBD2. The V gene's germline CDR1 is DFQATT and CDR2 SNEGSKA (reference sequence). With 6 bases clipped from V and 3 bases from J, the junction kept 9 bases outside the gene matches. There are 16 residues in the CDR3. This CDR3 reads CSATLAGVEDTGELFF. The CDR3, as DNA: TGCAGTGCGACACTAGCGGGGGTCGAAGACACCGGGGAGCTGTTTTTT.

CDR3 DNA: TGTGCCACCACCGAGAGAACTATTCGAAACAATGAGCAGTTCTTC. This translates into CATTERTIRNNEQFF. The chain combines TRBV24-1 with TRBJ2-1; D ambiguous. V was shortened by 8 bases and J by 5 bases, with 18 bases between the two germline ends. Germline loops: CDR1 KGHDR, CDR2 SFDVKD. The CDR3 extends over 15 amino acids.

This clonotype was detected many times. CDR3 nucleotide sequence: TGCGCCAGCAGCCAATTTACAGGTCCGAACACCGGGGAGCTGTTTTTT. It specifies CASSQFTGPNTGELFF. V and J are TRBV4-3 and TRBJ2-2; tentatively, D is TRBD1 (5 bases). The germline V gene encodes CDR1 LGHNA and CDR2 YSLEER. The CDR3 runs 16 residues. Trimming pared 2 bases from V and 0 bases from J, leaving 10 bases between.

The chain is built from TRBV5-6 and TRBJ2-7, with 11 bases fitting TRBD1. The J segment lost 6 bases and the V segment lost 2 bases, leaving 7 bases of the junction unmatched. The CDR3 is made up of 15 amino acids. Germline lookup yields CDR1 SGHDT and CDR2 YYEEEE. The CDR3 DNA reads as TGTGCCAGCAGCTTAACAGGACAGGGGGCGTTCGAGCAGTACTTC. As protein: CASSLTGQGAFEQYF.

This clonotype was seen at least ten times. V usage is TRBV5-1 and J usage is TRBJ1-2, with D tentatively TRBD1 (5 bases). V dropped 5 bases and J dropped 3 bases, with 14 bases sitting between them. The CDR3 is 14 amino acids. CDR1 is SGHRS, CDR2 YFSETQ, per germline. CDR3 nucleotide sequence: TGCGCCAGCAGAACGGGGCAGGACTACTATGGCTACACCTTC. Its translation is CASRTGQDYYGYTF. Together with reference TRBV5-1 and TRBJ1-2, the CDR3 gives the full variable domain: KAGVTQTPRYLIKTRGQQVTLSCSPISGHRSVSWYQQTPGQGLQFLFEYFSETQRNKGNFPGRFSGRQFSNSRSEMNVSTLELGDSALYLCASRTGQDYYGYTFGSGTRLTVV.

J is TRBJ1-1 and V is TRBV9, with 7 positions matching TRBD1. J was trimmed by 1 base and V by 3 bases; bases with no gene match: 6. CDR3 size: 15 residues. CDR1 SGDLS and CDR2 YYNGEE come from the germline V gene. The CDR3 protein is CASSAGQAGNTEAFF. For the CDR3, the DNA is TGTGCCAGCAGCGCCGGACAGGCGGGGAACACTGAAGCTTTCTTT.

This clonotype was observed many times. V gene TRBV20-1 combines with J gene TRBJ2-7; possibly TRBD1 or TRBD2 for D (5 bases each). The V and J ends lost 0 bases and 1 base respectively, with 13 bases between them. The CDR3 is 15 amino acids. The germline gives CDR1 DFQATT, CDR2 SNEGSKA (reference sequence). CDR3 sequence reads: CSARDLRGGSYEQYF. CDR3 sequence (DNA): TGCAGTGCTAGAGATCTCCGTGGGGGTTCCTACGAGCAGTACTTC.

The chain carries TRBV11-2 and TRBJ2-1, with 12 bases lining up with TRBD2. Trimming at V came to 8 bases and at J to 9 bases, leaving 11 bases not matched to a gene. Germline CDR1 is SGHAT and CDR2 is FQNNGV. The CDR3 has 15 residues. CDR3 coding DNA: TGTGCCAGCCGCCCACTAGCGGGAGGACGTGCTGAGCAGTTCTTC. This sequence encodes CASRPLAGGRAEQFF.

This clonotype was seen ten or more times. The V call is TRBV29-1, the J call TRBJ2-5, with D possibly matching TRBD2 (6 bases). The germline CDR1 and CDR2 sequences are SQVTM and ANQGSEA. V gave up 3 bases and J gave up 2 bases, with 13 bases separating them. CDR3 length: 14 amino acids. DNA for the CDR3: TGCAGCGTTGATAAGGCTCGGGGGCAAGAGACCCAGTACTTC. As protein: CSVDKARGQETQYF.